The 8 T cell receptor beta chains given below trace back to one sample, sequenced in a study of Ad26.COV2.S vaccination and SARS-CoV-2 variants. Generated by immunoSEQ multiplex PCR, the TCRdb table keeps only in-frame clones and is missing some. In the table there are 350,000 to 600,000 clones, 89% of which are singletons. Treatment: about 20 received Ad26.COV2.S at low or high dose, single or two shots; roughly five received placebo; per-sample allocation not given. On day 63 after the first injection, vaccine and placebo recipients gave samples. Sequences were derived from peripheral blood, sampled in a trial of Ad26.COV2.S vaccine versus placebo. These receptor sequences come from a person aged 18-65 years who received the Ad26.COV2.S COVID-19 vaccine or a placebo.

V usage is TRBV4-1 and J usage is TRBJ2-1; D unclear. The CDR3 spans 16 residues. The germline CDR1 and CDR2 sequences are MGHRA and YSYEKL. Trimming left V 2 bases short and J 0 bases short, with 11 bases between. The CDR3 sequence: CASSQPTASSYNEQFF. The CDR3 DNA reads as TGCGCCAGCAGCCAACCGACTGCCAGCTCCTACAATGAGCAGTTCTTC.

The chain carries TRBV6-2 or TRBV6-3 and TRBJ1-2; TRBD1 agrees at 10 bases. Germline CDR1 MNHEY, CDR2 SVGEGT. J was trimmed by 4 bases and V by 5 bases; bases with no gene match: 10. The CDR3 covers 16 residues. CDR3 in amino acids: CASSPRTGGLSYGYTF. CDR3 DNA: TGTGCCAGCAGTCCCCGGACAGGGGGGCTTTCCTATGGCTACACCTTC.

The V and J genes are TRBV6-5 and TRBJ2-7; TRBD1 agrees at 10 bases. The CDR3 contains 14 residues. V lost 5 bases and J lost 6; bases outside the gene matches: 7. Germline V gene lookup returns CDR1 MNHEY and CDR2 SVGAGI. The CDR3 DNA is TGTGCCAGCAGTCGCGGGGACAGGGGTTTCGAGCAGTACTTC. Translation: CASSRGDRGFEQYF.

The gene calls are TRBV6-5 and TRBJ1-6; 7 bases are a match to TRBD1. V trimming: 6 bases; J trimming: 10 bases; junction bases outside the gene matches: 9. The germline CDR1 and CDR2 sequences are MNHEY and SVGAGI. The CDR3 extends over 14 amino acids. CDR3 in DNA: TGTGCCAGCAGAGACAGGGTTAGAGGATCACCCCTCCACTTT. It yields the protein CASRDRVRGSPLHF.

This sequence joins TRBV7-2 and TRBJ2-7; no clear D. The CDR3 loop spans 12 amino acids. With 4 bases removed from V and 6 bases from J, the gap between germline ends came to 10 bases. Germline CDR1 is SGHTA and CDR2 is FQGNSA. Here the CDR3 DNA reads TGTGCCAGCAGCTCCCCCCCGGGCGAGCAGTACTTC. Protein sequence: CASSSPPGEQYF.

This chain uses TRBV3-1 (or the pseudogene TRBV3-2) with TRBJ2-7; D not certain. V was trimmed by 0 bases and J by 5 bases, leaving 11 bases between them. Per germline, CDR1 LGHDT and CDR2 YNNKEL (reference sequence). The CDR3 extends over 14 amino acids. This CDR3 reads CASSQDFPIHEQYF. The CDR3 DNA is TGTGCCAGCAGCCAAGATTTCCCAATCCACGAGCAGTACTTC.

In DNA form, the CDR3 reads TGTGCCAGCAGTTTGGGACTTCGAGACCCCACAGATACGCAGTATTTT. Translation gives CASSLGLRDPTDTQYF. The chain joins TRBV28 to TRBJ2-3, with D possibly TRBD2 on 6 matching bases. The ends were cut back, 3 bases at V and 2 bases at J, with 15 bases in the middle. Germline assignment: CDR1 MDHEN and CDR2 SYDVKM. CDR3 length: 16 residues.

This sequence joins TRBV18 and TRBJ2-7; D might be TRBD1 (6 bases). Germline-derived CDR1 and CDR2 are KGHSH and LQKENI. Trimming left V 3 bases short and J 6 bases short, with 12 bases between. The CDR3 runs 13 residues. The CDR3 reads CASSPDSKREQYF. CDR3 sequence (DNA): TGTGCCAGCTCACCGGACAGCAAGCGCGAGCAGTACTTC.